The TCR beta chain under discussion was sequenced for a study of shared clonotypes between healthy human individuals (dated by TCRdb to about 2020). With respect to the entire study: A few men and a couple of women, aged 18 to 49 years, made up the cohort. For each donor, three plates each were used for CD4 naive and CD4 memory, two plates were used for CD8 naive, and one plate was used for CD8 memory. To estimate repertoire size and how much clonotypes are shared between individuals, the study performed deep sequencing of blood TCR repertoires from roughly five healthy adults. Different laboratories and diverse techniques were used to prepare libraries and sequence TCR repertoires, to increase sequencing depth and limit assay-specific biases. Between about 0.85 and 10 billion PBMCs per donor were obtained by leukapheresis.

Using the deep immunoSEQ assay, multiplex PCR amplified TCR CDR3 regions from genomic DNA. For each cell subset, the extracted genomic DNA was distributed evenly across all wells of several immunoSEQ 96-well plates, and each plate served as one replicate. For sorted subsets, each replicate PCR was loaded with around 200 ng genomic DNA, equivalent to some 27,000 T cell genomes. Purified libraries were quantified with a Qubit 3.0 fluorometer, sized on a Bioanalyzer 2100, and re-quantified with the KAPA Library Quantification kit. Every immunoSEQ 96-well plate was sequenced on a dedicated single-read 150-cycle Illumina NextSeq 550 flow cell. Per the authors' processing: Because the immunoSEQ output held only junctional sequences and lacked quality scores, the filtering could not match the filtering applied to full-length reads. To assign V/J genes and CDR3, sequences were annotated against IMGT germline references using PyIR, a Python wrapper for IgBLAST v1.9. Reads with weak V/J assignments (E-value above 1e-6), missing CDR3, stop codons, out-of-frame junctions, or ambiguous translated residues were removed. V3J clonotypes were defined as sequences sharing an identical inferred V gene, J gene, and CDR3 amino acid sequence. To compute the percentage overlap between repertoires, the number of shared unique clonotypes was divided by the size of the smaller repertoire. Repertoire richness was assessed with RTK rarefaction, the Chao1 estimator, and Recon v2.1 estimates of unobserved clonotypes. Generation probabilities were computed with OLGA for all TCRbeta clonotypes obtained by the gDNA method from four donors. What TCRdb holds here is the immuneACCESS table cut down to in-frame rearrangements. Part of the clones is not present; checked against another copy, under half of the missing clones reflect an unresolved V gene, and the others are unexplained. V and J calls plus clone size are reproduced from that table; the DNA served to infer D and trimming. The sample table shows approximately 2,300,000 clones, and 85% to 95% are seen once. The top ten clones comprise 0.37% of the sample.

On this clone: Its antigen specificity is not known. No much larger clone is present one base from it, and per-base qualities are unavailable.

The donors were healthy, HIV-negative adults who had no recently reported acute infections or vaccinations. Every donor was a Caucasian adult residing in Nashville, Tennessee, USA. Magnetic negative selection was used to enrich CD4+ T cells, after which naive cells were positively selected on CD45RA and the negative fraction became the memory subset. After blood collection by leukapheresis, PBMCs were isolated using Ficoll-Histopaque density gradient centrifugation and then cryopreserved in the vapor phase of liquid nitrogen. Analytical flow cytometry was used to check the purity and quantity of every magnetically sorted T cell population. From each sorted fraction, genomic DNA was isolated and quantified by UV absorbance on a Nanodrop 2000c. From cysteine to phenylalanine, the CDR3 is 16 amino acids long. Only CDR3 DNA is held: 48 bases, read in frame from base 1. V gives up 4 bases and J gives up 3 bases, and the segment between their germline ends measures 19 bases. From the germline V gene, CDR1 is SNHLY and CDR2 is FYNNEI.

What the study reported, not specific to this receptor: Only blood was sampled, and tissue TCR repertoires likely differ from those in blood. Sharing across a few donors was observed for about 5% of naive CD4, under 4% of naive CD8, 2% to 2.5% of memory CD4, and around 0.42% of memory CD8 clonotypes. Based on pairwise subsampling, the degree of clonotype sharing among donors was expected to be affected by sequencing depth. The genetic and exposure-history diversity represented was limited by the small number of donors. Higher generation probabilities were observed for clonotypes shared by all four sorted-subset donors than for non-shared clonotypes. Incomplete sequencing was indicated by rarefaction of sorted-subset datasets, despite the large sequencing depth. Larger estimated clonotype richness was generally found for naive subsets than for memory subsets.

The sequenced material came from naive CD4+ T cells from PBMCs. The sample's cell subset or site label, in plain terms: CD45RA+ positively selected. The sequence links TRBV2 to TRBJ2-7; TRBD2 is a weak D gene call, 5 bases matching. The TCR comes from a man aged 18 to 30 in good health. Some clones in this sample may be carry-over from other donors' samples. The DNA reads TGTGCCAGCAGTGTCCGCAGCGGCAATGCGGGCTACGAGCAGTACTTC. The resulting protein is CASSVRSGNAGYEQYF.